Only a few counts were recorded for the clone carrying this TCR beta chain. Unique molecular identifiers were used in preparing the TCRbeta library. TCRdb re-called the PCR reads through MiXCR, storing one row per CDR3 protein. The sample has a few hundred thousand distinct CDR3 sequences; about 8.8% are singletons. Trimming took 9 bases from V and 4 from J, leaving 16 bases between them. CDR3 length: 13 residues. Germline V gene lookup returns CDR1 SGHRS and CDR2 YFSETQ. The sample is drawn from a study of T-cell reconstitution after alpha-beta-depleted transplantation in children. The sequencing used PBMCs from the stem cell graft donor, collected from the stem cell graft. The TCR sequence derives from a human donor who donated a stem cell graft to a child with SCID. The chain has TRBV5-1 and TRBJ1-2; D perhaps matches TRBD1 (5 bases). The CDR3 nucleotides read TGCGCCACCCAGGGCGCGCCAGGCTATGGCTACACCTTC. This codes for CATQGAPGYGYTF.